The subject of this entry is one T cell receptor beta chain. What it binds is unknown. Generated by immunoSEQ multiplex PCR, the TCRdb table keeps only in-frame clones and is missing some. The table has approximately 74,000 clones, around 93% seen once. V gave up 0 bases and J gave up 2 bases, with 9 bases separating them. From germline, CDR1 is SGDLS and CDR2 YYNGEE. The CDR3 consists of 14 residues. This specimen comes from a study of graft-versus-host responses after intestinal transplantation. Across the whole study: Anti-thymocyte globulin was used for induction in all recipients, who then took tacrolimus and steroids for approximately 3 years.

Study-wide findings and caveats: GvH clone levels peaked in circulation, and this peak was associated with early post-transplant HvG declines. High graft-versus-host to host-versus-graft clonal ratios were found in allografts of patients who had graft-donor T cell macrochimerism.

Sample: PBMCs, taken 98 days after intestinal transplantation. This receptor was identified in a human patient who received an intestinal transplant, so some T cells may come from the graft donor. J is TRBJ2-7 and V is TRBV9; D is undetermined. CDR3 nucleotides: TGTGCCAGCAGCGTAGCGGACGGACCCTACGAGCAGTACTTC. Protein product: CASSVADGPYEQYF.